Sequencing of this T cell receptor (beta chain) was carried out in a study of shared clonotypes between healthy human individuals (dated by TCRdb to about 2020). Notes on the research overall: A couple of women and three men aged 18 to 49 years were included in the cohort. For each donor, three plates each were used for CD4 naive and CD4 memory, two plates were used for CD8 naive, and one plate was used for CD8 memory. To estimate repertoire size and how much clonotypes are shared between individuals, the study performed deep sequencing of blood TCR repertoires from a few healthy adults. To increase sequencing depth and limit assay-specific biases, TCR repertoire library preparation and sequencing were carried out by different laboratories using diverse techniques. Per donor, leukapheresis produced somewhere between about 0.94 and 8.9 billion PBMCs.

Broad study findings and their caveats: When a handful of donors were compared, the shared fraction of clonotypes was around 5% for naive CD4, about 4% for naive CD8, 2% to 2.5% for memory CD4, and about 0.36% for memory CD8. Even with the large sequencing depth, rarefaction of the sorted-subset datasets indicated that sequencing was incomplete. Higher generation probabilities were observed for clonotypes shared by all four sorted-subset donors than for non-shared clonotypes. Sampling was restricted to blood, and TCR repertoires in tissues likely differ from the TCR repertoires found in blood. Based on pairwise subsampling, the degree of clonotype sharing among donors was expected to be affected by sequencing depth. Larger estimated clonotype richness was generally found for naive subsets than for memory subsets. Because the study included only a small number of donors, the genetic and exposure-history diversity represented was limited.

TCR CDR3 regions were amplified from genomic DNA by multiplex PCR using the deep immunoSEQ assay. Extracted genomic DNA from each cell subset was spread evenly across all wells of several immunoSEQ 96-well plates, with each plate serving as a replicate. For sorted subsets, 150 to 250 ng of genomic DNA, equivalent to some 30,000 T cell genomes, went into each replicate PCR. Purified libraries were quantified with a Qubit 3.0 fluorometer, sized on a Bioanalyzer 2100, and re-quantified with the KAPA Library Quantification kit. Each immunoSEQ 96-well plate was sequenced on its own single-read 150-cycle Illumina NextSeq 550 flow cell. On the study's bioinformatics: Because the immunoSEQ output held only junctional sequences and lacked quality scores, the filtering could not match the filtering applied to full-length reads. To assign V/J genes and CDR3, sequences were annotated using PyIR, a Python wrapper for IgBLAST v1.9, with IMGT germline references. Reads were removed for weak V/J assignments (E-value above 1e-6), missing CDR3, stop codons, out-of-frame junctions, or ambiguous translated residues. V3J clonotypes were defined by identical inferred V gene, J gene, and CDR3 amino acid sequence. Percentage overlap between repertoires was computed as shared unique clonotypes divided by the size of the smaller repertoire. Repertoire richness was assessed with RTK rarefaction, the Chao1 estimator, and Recon v2.1 estimates of unobserved clonotypes. Generation probabilities for all TCRbeta clonotypes obtained by the gDNA method from a handful of donors were computed using OLGA. In TCRdb, the immuneACCESS table is reduced to in-frame sequences with V and J assigned. These tables do not hold every clone; where another copy was compared, an unresolved V gene accounts for under half, and the others remain unexplained. The DNA gave D and trimming, while V, J and clone size come from that table. The sample table contains about 1.1 million clones; only one count was recorded for roughly 80% of them. Roughly 0.83% of the sample belongs to the ten largest clones.

Healthy HIV-negative adults with no recently reported acute infections or vaccinations were included as donors. Every donor was a Caucasian adult residing in Nashville, Tennessee, USA. Magnetic negative selection was used to enrich CD4+ T cells, after which naive cells were positively selected on CD45RA and the negative fraction became the memory subset. Blood was collected by leukapheresis, and PBMCs were isolated by Ficoll-Histopaque density gradient centrifugation and then cryopreserved in liquid nitrogen vapor phase. Purity and quantity of every magnetically sorted T cell population were checked by analytical flow cytometry. Genomic DNA was isolated from every sorted fraction and measured by UV absorbance on a Nanodrop 2000c. To note about this clone: Its binding antigen is unknown. It has no much larger one-base neighbor in the sample; base qualities were not kept.

The CDR3 holds 15 amino acids from the cysteine to the phenylalanine. Only CDR3 DNA is held: 45 bases, read in frame from base 1. The germline V gene supplies CDR1 MDHEN and CDR2 SYDVKM. The junction carries 18 bases between V and J, which are trimmed by 6 bases and 3 bases respectively. The sequencing sample was made of memory CD4+ T cells from PBMCs. The cell subset or site label, read with the paper, signifies: CD45RA-negative fraction. This clonotype was obtained from a young man in good health. Some clones in this sample may be carry-over from other donors' samples. The sequence is built from TRBV28 and TRBJ2-7; TRBD1 is possibly the D segment (8 matching bases). CDR3 sequence: CASSRGAGGFYEQYF. The DNA is TGTGCCAGCAGCCGGGGGGCAGGGGGCTTCTACGAGCAGTACTTC.